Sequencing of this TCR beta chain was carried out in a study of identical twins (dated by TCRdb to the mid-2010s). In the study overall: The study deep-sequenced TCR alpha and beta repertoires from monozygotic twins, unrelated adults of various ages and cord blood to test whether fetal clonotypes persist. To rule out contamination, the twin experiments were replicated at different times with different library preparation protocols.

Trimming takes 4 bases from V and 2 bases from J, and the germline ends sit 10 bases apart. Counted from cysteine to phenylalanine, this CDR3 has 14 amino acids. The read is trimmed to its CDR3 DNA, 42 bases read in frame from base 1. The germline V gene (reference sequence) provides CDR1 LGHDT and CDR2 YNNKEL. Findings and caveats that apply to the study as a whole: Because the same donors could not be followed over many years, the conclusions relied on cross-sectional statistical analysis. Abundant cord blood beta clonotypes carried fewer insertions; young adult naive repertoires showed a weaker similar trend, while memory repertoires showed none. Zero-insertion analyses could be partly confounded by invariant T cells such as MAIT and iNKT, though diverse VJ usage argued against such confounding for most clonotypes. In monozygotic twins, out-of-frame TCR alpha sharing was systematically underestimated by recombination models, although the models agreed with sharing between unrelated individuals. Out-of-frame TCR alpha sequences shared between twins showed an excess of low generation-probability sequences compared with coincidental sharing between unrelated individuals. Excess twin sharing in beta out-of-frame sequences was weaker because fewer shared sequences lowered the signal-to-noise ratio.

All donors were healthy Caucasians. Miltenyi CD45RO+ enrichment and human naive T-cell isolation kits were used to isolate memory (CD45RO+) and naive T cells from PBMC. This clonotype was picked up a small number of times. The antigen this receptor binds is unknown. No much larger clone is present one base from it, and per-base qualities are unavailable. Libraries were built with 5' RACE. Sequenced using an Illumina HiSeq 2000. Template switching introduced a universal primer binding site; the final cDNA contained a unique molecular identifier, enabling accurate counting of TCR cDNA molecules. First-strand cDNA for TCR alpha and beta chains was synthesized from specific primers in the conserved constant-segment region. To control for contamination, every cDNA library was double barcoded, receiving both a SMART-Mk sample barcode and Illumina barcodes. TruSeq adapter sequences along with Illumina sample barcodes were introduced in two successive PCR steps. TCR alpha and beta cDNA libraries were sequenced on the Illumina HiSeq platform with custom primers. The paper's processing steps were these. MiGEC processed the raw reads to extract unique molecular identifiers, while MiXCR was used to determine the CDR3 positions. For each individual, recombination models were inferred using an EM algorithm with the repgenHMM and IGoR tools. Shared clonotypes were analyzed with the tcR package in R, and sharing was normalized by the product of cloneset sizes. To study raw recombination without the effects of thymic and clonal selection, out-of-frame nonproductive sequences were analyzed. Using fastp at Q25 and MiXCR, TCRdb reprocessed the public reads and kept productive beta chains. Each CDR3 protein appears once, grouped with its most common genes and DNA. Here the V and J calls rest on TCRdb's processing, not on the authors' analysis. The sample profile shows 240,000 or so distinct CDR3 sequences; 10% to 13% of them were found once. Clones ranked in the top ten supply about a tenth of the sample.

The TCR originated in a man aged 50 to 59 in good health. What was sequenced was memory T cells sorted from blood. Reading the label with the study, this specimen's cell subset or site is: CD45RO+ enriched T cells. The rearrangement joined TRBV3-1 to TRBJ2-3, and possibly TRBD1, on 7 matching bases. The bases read TGTGCCAGCAGCCGCGGGACAGTCACAGATACGCAGTATTTT. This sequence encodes CASSRGTVTDTQYF.